The present TCR beta chain was sequenced within a study of control samples from healthy donors and cancer patients. The CDR3 loop spans 20 amino acids. Trimming removed 4 bases from V and 3 bases from J; junction bases left unmatched: 23. CDR1 is SGHRS, CDR2 YFSETQ, per germline. This clone appeared a single time. The data were produced by immunoSEQ multiplex PCR, yet TCRdb's version contains in-frame clones alone and is incomplete. The data show roughly 120,000 clones, around 91% seen once. Sequenced input: PBMCs. The receptor's source is a woman between 50 and 59 years old with colorectal cancer. The chain carries TRBV5-1 and TRBJ2-3, with 7 bases fitting TRBD2. The CDR3 region has the DNA TGCGCCAGCAGCCCGGGACGAGGGGCGGGAGATTTATTTGGGACAGATACGCAGTATTTT. Translation gives CASSPGRGAGDLFGTDTQYF.